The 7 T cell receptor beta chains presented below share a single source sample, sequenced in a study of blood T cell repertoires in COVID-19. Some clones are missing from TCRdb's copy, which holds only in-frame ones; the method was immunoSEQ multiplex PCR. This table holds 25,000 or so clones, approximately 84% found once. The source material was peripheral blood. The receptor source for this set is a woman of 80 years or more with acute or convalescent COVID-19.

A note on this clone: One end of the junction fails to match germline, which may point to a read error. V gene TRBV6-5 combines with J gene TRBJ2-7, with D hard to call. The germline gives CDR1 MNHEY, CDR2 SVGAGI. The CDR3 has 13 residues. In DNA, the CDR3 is TGTACCAGCAGTTATGATCTAACCTACGAGCAGTACTTC. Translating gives CTSSYDLTYEQYF.

The CDR3 region is CASSYGTLNTEAFF. The DNA of the CDR3 is TGCGCCAGCAGCTACGGGACACTGAACACTGAAGCTTTCTTT. The chain links TRBV4-3 to TRBJ1-1; D might be TRBD1 (6 bases). The germline V and J ends were trimmed by 5 bases and 0 bases, with 10 bases remaining between them. Germline values: CDR1 LGHNA, CDR2 YSLEER. This CDR3 region has 14 residues.

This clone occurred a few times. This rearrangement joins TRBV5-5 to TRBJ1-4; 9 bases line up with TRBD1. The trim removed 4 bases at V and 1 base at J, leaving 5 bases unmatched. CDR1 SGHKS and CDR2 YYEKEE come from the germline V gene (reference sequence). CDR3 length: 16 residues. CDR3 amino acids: CASSVGQGITNEKLFF. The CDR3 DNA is TGTGCCAGCAGCGTTGGACAGGGGATAACTAATGAAAAACTGTTTTTT.

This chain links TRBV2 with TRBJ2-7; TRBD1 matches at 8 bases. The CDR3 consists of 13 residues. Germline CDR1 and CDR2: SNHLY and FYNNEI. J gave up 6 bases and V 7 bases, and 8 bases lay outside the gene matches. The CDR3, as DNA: TGTGCCAGCACCATTCAGACAGGGGCCGAGCAGTACTTC. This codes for CASTIQTGAEQYF.

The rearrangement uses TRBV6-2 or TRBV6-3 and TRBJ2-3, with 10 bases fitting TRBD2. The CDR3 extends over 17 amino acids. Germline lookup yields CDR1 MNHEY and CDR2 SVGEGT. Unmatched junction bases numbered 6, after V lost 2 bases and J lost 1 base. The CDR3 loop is CASSYQLAGIGTDTQYF. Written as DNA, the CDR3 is TGTGCCAGCAGTTACCAACTAGCGGGAATCGGCACAGATACGCAGTATTTT.

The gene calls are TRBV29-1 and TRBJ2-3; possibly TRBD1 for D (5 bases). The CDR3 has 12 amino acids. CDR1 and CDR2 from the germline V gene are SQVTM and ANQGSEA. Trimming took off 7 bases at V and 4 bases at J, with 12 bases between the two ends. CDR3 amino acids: CSGRRVADTQYF. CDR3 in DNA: TGCAGCGGGCGCAGGGTCGCAGATACGCAGTATTTT.

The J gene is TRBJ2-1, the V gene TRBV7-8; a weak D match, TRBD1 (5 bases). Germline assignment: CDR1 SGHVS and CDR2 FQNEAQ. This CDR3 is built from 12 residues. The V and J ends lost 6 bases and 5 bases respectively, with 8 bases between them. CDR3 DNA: TGTGCCAGCAGGCGACAGAACAATGAGCAGTTCTTC. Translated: CASRRQNNEQFF.